Described below is a single TCR beta chain sequence and its context. Profiled with immunoSEQ multiplex PCR; TCRdb holds only in-frame clones, not every one. The sample lists 100,000 to 150,000 clones; 90% were seen once. These data come from a study of T cell responses to AZD1222 COVID-19 vaccine. This clonotype was sampled from an adult in good health. The sequencing here drew on peripheral blood, taken on day 0 of AZD1222 vaccination.

The CDR3 bases are TGTGCCAGCAGTCAGGGACAGGGTTATGAAAAACTGTTTTTT. Its protein product is CASSQGQGYEKLFF. The chain links TRBV5-8 to TRBJ1-4, with 9 positions matching TRBD1. The CDR3 is 14 amino acids. The V gene end was trimmed by 5 bases and the J gene end by 6 bases; junction bases not matched to a gene: 5. The V gene's germline CDR1 is SGHTS and CDR2 YDEGEE.